This is a list of T cell receptor beta chains from one sample in a study of T cells in Graves' hyperthyroidism and ophthalmopathy. Via MiXCR, TCRdb re-called the multiplex PCR reads, giving one row per CDR3 protein. Among about 480,000 distinct CDR3 sequences listed, about 15% were seen once. The sequenced material came from blood. Receptors were obtained from a woman between 18 and 29 years old with Graves' hyperthyroidism. Both conserved end residues are part of each CDR3. The order of the fields is V gene, J gene, D gene, CDR3 protein. A D gene is named only where the DNA matches it firmly.

v_call: TRBV18; j_call: TRBJ2-3; d_call: -; cdr3_aa: CASSPVGRPPDTQYF
v_call: TRBV5-1; j_call: TRBJ2-1; d_call: -; cdr3_aa: CASSLAGGTSSYNEQFF
v_call: TRBV7-9; j_call: TRBJ1-1; d_call: -; cdr3_aa: CASSLDGPWNTEAFF
v_call: TRBV11-2; j_call: TRBJ1-1; d_call: -; cdr3_aa: CASSPLRVSEAFF
v_call: TRBV6-5; j_call: TRBJ2-5; d_call: -; cdr3_aa: CASSYTPGQWTQYF
v_call: TRBV29-1; j_call: TRBJ1-1; d_call: TRBD1; cdr3_aa: CSADTGDTEAFF
v_call: TRBV12-3/TRBV12-4; j_call: TRBJ1-1; d_call: -; cdr3_aa: CASTIGGGAKVEAFF
v_call: TRBV15; j_call: TRBJ2-1; d_call: TRBD1; cdr3_aa: CATSRESGRGYYNEQFF
v_call: TRBV11-2; j_call: TRBJ1-6; d_call: -; cdr3_aa: CASSARDSDSPLHF
v_call: TRBV2; j_call: TRBJ2-2; d_call: -; cdr3_aa: CASRQFPLDTGELFF
v_call: TRBV5-5; j_call: TRBJ1-3; d_call: -; cdr3_aa: CASSLVEGNTIYF
v_call: TRBV7-3; j_call: TRBJ2-3; d_call: -; cdr3_aa: CASSLIGGPTDTQYF
v_call: TRBV7-3; j_call: TRBJ2-2; d_call: -; cdr3_aa: CASGAQNTGELFF
v_call: TRBV7-3; j_call: TRBJ1-6; d_call: TRBD1; cdr3_aa: CASSLGTEVYSPLHF
v_call: TRBV20-1; j_call: TRBJ1-2; d_call: -; cdr3_aa: CSATSSRYGYTF
v_call: TRBV28; j_call: TRBJ2-4; d_call: -; cdr3_aa: CASSLWFRGPAKNIQYF
v_call: TRBV30; j_call: TRBJ1-1; d_call: -; cdr3_aa: CAWSLREVAFF
v_call: TRBV7-3; j_call: TRBJ2-2; d_call: -; cdr3_aa: CASSRRGAEAGELFF
v_call: TRBV30; j_call: TRBJ1-4; d_call: TRBD1; cdr3_aa: CAWEGPGGEKLFF
v_call: TRBV7-9; j_call: TRBJ2-1; d_call: -; cdr3_aa: CASSLSAGYNEQFF
v_call: TRBV11-2; j_call: TRBJ2-5; d_call: TRBD1; cdr3_aa: CASRPAGGNQKTQYF
v_call: TRBV30; j_call: TRBJ2-7; d_call: TRBD2; cdr3_aa: CALWTSGASYEQYF
v_call: TRBV6-5; j_call: TRBJ2-2; d_call: -; cdr3_aa: CASSYSKLAPNTGELFF
v_call: TRBV6-5; j_call: TRBJ2-2; d_call: -; cdr3_aa: CASSYLRSGGSGELFF
v_call: TRBV19; j_call: TRBJ1-1; d_call: -; cdr3_aa: CASSISRGEAFF
v_call: TRBV28; j_call: TRBJ2-2; d_call: -; cdr3_aa: CASSSPNTGELFF
v_call: TRBV5-1; j_call: TRBJ2-5; d_call: TRBD2; cdr3_aa: CASSLVGGLAGGETQYF
v_call: TRBV11-1; j_call: TRBJ2-5; d_call: TRBD1; cdr3_aa: CASSLRTGGTQYF
v_call: TRBV19; j_call: TRBJ2-7; d_call: TRBD1; cdr3_aa: CASRPPGQDYEQYF
v_call: TRBV19; j_call: TRBJ1-5; d_call: TRBD1; cdr3_aa: CASSIVGTGGQPQHF
v_call: TRBV12-3/TRBV12-4; j_call: TRBJ2-3; d_call: -; cdr3_aa: CASSSRGGWAETDTQYF
v_call: TRBV19; j_call: TRBJ1-1; d_call: TRBD1; cdr3_aa: CASSQGAGEAFF
v_call: TRBV4-1; j_call: TRBJ2-2; d_call: TRBD1; cdr3_aa: CASSRGQGGTTGELFF
v_call: TRBV9; j_call: TRBJ1-5; d_call: -; cdr3_aa: CASSVDPGPNNQPQHF
v_call: TRBV11-2; j_call: TRBJ2-3; d_call: -; cdr3_aa: CASSRGDLRDTQYF
v_call: TRBV4-2; j_call: TRBJ1-3; d_call: -; cdr3_aa: CASSQDAGWVSGNTIYF
v_call: TRBV4-2; j_call: TRBJ2-3; d_call: -; cdr3_aa: CASSQELAYDTQYF
v_call: TRBV18; j_call: TRBJ1-2; d_call: TRBD1; cdr3_aa: CASSPARDSYGYTF